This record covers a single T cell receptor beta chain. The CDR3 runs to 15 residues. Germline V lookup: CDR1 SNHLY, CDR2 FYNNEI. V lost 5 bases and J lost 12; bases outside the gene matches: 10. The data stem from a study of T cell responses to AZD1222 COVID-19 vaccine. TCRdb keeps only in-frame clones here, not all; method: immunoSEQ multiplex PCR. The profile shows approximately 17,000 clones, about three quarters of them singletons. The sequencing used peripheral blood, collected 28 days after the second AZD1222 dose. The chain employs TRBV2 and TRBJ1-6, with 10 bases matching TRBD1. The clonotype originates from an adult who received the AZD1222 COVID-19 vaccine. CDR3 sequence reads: CASSRSRDRGEPLHF. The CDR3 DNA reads TGTGCCAGCAGTCGGAGCCGGGACAGGGGTGAACCCCTCCACTTT.